The 9 T cell receptor beta chains given below trace back to one sample, sequenced in a study of early T cells in non-severe SARS-CoV-2 infection. Via MiXCR, TCRdb re-called the 5' RACE reads, giving one row per CDR3 protein. The sample includes around 46,000 distinct CDR3 sequences, over 5% seen only once; the top ten take approximately 4.1%. Sequencing used whole blood. All receptors derive from an adult who was a healthcare worker with PCR-confirmed SARS-CoV-2 infection or an uninfected control (not recorded which).

This clonotype has at least ten counts. J is TRBJ2-3 and V is TRBV4-1, with no clear D. The CDR3 runs 14 residues. Trimming removed 1 base at V and 4 bases at J, with 9 bases between. CDR1 MGHRA and CDR2 YSYEKL come from the germline V gene. As DNA, the CDR3 is TGCGCCAGCAGCCAAGGGGTCCAGGCAGATACGCAGTATTTT. It encodes CASSQGVQADTQYF.

J is TRBJ2-7 and V is TRBV29-1, with D possibly matching TRBD1 (6 bases). Germline V gives CDR1 SQVTM, CDR2 ANQGSEA. CDR3 size: 14 residues. The germline V and J ends were trimmed by 7 bases and 5 bases, with 21 bases remaining between them. CDR3 DNA sequence: TGCAGCGCCGGCTCCGGGACAAGGGGGAACGAGCAGTACTTC. Translating it yields CSAGSGTRGNEQYF.

This chain joins TRBV30 and TRBJ1-1; D not resolved. CDR3 length: 13 residues. Germline V CDR1 and CDR2: GTSNPN, SVGIG (reference sequence). Trimming took 0 bases from V and 1 from J, leaving 6 bases between them. The DNA for the CDR3 is TGTGCCTGGAGTGTACTGGGGAACACTGAAGCTTTCTTT. It encodes CAWSVLGNTEAFF.

At least ten counts were recorded for this clonotype. This sequence joins TRBV7-9 and TRBJ2-3; a weak D match, TRBD2 (6 bases). Germline V gives CDR1 SEHNR, CDR2 FQNEAQ (reference sequence). This CDR3 has 14 amino acids. V was shortened by 4 bases and J by 6 bases, with 14 bases between the two germline ends. As DNA, the CDR3 is TGTGCCAGCAGCTCGGGACTGACTTTTGATACGCAGTATTTT. Translation: CASSSGLTFDTQYF.

The CDR3 reads CASSESRTWNTEAFF. CDR3 nucleotide sequence: TGCGCCAGCAGTGAGTCGAGGACCTGGAACACTGAAGCTTTCTTT. The rearrangement joins TRBV10-2 to TRBJ1-1; D is undetermined. Trimming removed 0 bases at V and 1 base at J, with 9 bases between. The CDR3 spans 15 residues. CDR1 is WSHSY, CDR2 SAAADI, per germline.

This clonotype was recorded many times. V gene TRBV20-1 combines with J gene TRBJ2-7, with 10 positions matching TRBD2. Germline CDR1 is DFQATT and CDR2 is SNEGSKA (reference sequence). This CDR3 has 14 amino acids. For the CDR3, the DNA is TGCAGCGCCACACCACTAGCGGGACTAAACGAGCAGTACTTC. Translated: CSATPLAGLNEQYF.

There are many counts of this clonotype. This chain joins TRBV7-6 and TRBJ1-1; TRBD1 might be the D (5 bases). Germline V lookup: CDR1 SGHVS, CDR2 FNYEAQ. The germline V and J ends were trimmed by 1 base and 1 base, with 13 bases remaining between them. The CDR3 runs to 16 residues. The CDR3 coding sequence is TGTGCCAGCAGCTTAGATCAGGGAAGAGGGAACACTGAAGCTTTCTTT. Encoded protein: CASSLDQGRGNTEAFF. The complete variable domain, with remaining parts taken from reference TRBV7-6 and TRBJ1-1, reads GAGVSQSPRYKVTKRGQDVALRCDPISGHVSLYWYRQALGQGPEFLTYFNYEAQQDKSGLPNDRFSAERPEGSISTLTIQRTEQRDSAMYRCASSLDQGRGNTEAFFGQGTRLTVV.

This clonotype was counted many times. The chain joins TRBV20-1 to TRBJ2-7; 7 bases match TRBD2. Germline values: CDR1 DFQATT, CDR2 SNEGSKA (reference sequence). Trimming cost V 3 bases and J 7 bases; bases outside gene matches: 12. The CDR3 runs 14 residues. CDR3 DNA sequence: TGCAGTGCTAGTGGGAGGGTAGGTGTTCGGGAGCAGTACTTC. It encodes CSASGRVGVREQYF.

This clonotype has at least ten counts. The chain combines TRBV4-1 with TRBJ2-7, with 8 positions matching TRBD1. The trim removed 1 base at V and 0 bases at J, leaving 5 bases unmatched. CDR1 is MGHRA, CDR2 YSYEKL, per germline. The CDR3 loop spans 16 amino acids. The CDR3: CASSQVDRASSYEQYF. CDR3 nucleotide sequence: TGCGCCAGCAGCCAAGTGGACAGGGCAAGCTCCTACGAGCAGTACTTC.